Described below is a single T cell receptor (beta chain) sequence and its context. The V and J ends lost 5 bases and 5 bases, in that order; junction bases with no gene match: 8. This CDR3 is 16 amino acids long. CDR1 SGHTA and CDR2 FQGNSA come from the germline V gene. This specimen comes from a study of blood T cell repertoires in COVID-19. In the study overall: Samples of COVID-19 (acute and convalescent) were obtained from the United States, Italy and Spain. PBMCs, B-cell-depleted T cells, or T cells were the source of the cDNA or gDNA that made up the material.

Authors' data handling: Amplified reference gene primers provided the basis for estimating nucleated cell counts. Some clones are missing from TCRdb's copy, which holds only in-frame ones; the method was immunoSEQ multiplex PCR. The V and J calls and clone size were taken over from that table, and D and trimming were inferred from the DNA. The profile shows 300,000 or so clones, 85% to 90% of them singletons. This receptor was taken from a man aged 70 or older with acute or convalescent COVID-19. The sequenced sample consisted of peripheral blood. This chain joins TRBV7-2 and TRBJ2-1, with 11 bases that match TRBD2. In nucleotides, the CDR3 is TGTGCCAGCAGCCCCAGAGGGACTAGCGGAAACAATGAGCAGTTCTTC. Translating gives CASSPRGTSGNNEQFF. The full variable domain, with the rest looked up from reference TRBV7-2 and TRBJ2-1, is GAGVSQSPSNKVTEKGKDVELRCDPISGHTALYWYRQSLGQGLEFLIYFQGNSAPDKSGLPSDRFSAERTGGSVSTLTIQRTQQEDSAVYLCASSPRGTSGNNEQFFGPGTRLTVL.